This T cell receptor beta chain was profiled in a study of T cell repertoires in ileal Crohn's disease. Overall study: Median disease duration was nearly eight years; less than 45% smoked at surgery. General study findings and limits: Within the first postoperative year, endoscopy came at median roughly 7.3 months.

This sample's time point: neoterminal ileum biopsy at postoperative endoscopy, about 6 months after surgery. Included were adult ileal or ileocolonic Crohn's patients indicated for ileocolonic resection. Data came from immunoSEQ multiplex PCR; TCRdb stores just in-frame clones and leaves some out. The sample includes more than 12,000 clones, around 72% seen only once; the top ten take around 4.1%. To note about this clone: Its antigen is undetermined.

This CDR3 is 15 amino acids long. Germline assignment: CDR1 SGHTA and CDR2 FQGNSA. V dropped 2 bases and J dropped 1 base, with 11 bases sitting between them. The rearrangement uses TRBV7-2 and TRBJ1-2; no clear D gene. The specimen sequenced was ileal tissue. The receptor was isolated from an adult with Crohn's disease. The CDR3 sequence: CASSLSENFNYGYTF. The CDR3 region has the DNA TGTGCCAGCAGCTTAAGTGAGAATTTTAACTATGGCTACACCTTC.